What follows is one T cell receptor beta chain and its context. Antigen specificity is unknown. The CDR3 goes on 3 residues after the read ends, and that part is filled in from the germline J gene. The protocol was immunoSEQ multiplex PCR, while the TCRdb copy is restricted to in-frame clones and leaves out a portion. This table holds some 30,000 clones. The data derive from a study of T cells in women clearing cervical HPV infection. Background on the study: Controls gave blood once infection was undetectable; cases at lesion identification. Case blood was drawn a median approximately 150 days after lesion detection.

The CDR3 length is 13 residues. V shed 7 bases and J 6 bases; nucleotides not matched to a gene: 7. Germline CDR1 GTSNPN, CDR2 SVGIG (reference sequence). Broader study findings: TRBV6-7 relative abundance averaged roughly 0.1% in cases and approximately 0.15% in controls. CIN3+ cases had significantly higher TCR repertoire richness than controls, but evenness did not differ.

V usage is TRBV30 and J usage is TRBJ1-4; 8 nucleotides line up with TRBD1. The sequence came from a woman aged 18 to 75 with a cervical HPV16 infection that either progressed to CIN3+ or cleared (not recorded which). What was sequenced was blood buffy coat. CDR3 in amino acids: CASRDRRYEKLFF. The DNA read from the CDR3 is TGTGCCTCCCGGGACAGGCGTTATGAAAAA.